The present entry profiles one TCR beta chain with its context. This sample is drawn from a study of blood T cells in healthy people across ages. Study-level information: T cells yielded about one barcoded beta molecule per two cells through template switching.

CDR1 is SGDLS, CDR2 YYNGEE, per germline. This CDR3 comprises 13 residues. Trimming took off 3 bases at V and 3 bases at J, with 9 bases between the two ends. It was with a sample-barcoded 5' primer and a J-beta primer mix that a second PCR of roughly 7 to 12 cycles was run. Each cDNA molecule was tagged by a template-switch adaptor with 12 random nucleotides. MiXCR was run by TCRdb on the 5' RACE reads, yielding one entry per CDR3 protein. The sample lists approximately 880,000 distinct CDR3 sequences; roughly 52% were seen once. Material for sequencing was blood. The V and J genes are TRBV9 and TRBJ1-2; tentative D call: TRBD1 (5 bases). The TCR originated in a man in his thirties or forties in good health. The CDR3 coding sequence is TGTGCCAGCAGCGGCAGGGAGGACTATGGCTACACCTTC. This gives the protein CASSGREDYGYTF.